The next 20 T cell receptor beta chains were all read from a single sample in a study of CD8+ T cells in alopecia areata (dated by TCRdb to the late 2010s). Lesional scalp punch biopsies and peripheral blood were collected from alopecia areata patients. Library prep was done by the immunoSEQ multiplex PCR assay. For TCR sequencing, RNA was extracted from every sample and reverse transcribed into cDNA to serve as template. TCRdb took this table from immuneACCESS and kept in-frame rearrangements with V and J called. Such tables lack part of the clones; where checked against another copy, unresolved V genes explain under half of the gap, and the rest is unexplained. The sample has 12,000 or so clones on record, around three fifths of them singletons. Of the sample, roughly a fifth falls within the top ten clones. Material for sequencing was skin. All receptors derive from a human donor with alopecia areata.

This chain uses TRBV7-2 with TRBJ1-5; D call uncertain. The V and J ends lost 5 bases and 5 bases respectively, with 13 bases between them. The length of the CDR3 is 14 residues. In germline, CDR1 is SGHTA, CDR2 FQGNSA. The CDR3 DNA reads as TGTGCCAGCAGCGCAGTGGACGGTTATCAGCCCCAGCATTTT. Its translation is CASSAVDGYQPQHF.

The CDR3 here is CASSLALAVLRDTQYF. The CDR3 region has the DNA TGTGCCAGCAGCTTAGCGCTAGCGGTACTTCGGGATACGCAGTATTTT. This chain connects TRBV11-2 to TRBJ2-3; 7 positions match TRBD2. Trimming at V came to 1 base and at J to 6 bases, leaving 10 bases not matched to a gene. This CDR3 has 16 amino acids. Germline lookup yields CDR1 SGHAT and CDR2 FQNNGV.

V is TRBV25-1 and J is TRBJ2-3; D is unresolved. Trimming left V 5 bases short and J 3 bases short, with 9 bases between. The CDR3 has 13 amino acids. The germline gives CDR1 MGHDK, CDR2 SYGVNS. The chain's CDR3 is CASSYLGTDTQYF. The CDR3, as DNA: TGTGCCAGCAGTTACTTAGGTACAGATACGCAGTATTTT.

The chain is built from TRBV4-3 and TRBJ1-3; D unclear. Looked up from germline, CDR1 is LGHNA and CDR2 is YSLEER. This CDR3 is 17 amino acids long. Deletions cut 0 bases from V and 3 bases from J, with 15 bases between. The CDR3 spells CASSQDLTSSGGNTIYF. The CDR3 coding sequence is TGCGCCAGCAGCCAAGATCTGACCAGTTCGGGTGGAAACACCATATATTTT.

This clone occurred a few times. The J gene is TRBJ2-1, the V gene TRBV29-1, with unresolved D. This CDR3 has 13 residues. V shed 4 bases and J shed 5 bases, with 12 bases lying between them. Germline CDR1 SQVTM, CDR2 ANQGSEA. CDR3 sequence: CSVAVARDNEQFF. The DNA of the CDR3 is TGCAGCGTTGCGGTTGCTAGGGACAATGAGCAGTTCTTC.

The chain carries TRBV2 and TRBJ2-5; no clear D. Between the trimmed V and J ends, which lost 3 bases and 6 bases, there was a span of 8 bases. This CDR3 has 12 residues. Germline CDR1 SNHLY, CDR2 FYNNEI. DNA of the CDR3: TGTGCCAGCAGTGAGGAGATTCAGACCCAGTACTTC. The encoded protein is CASSEEIQTQYF.

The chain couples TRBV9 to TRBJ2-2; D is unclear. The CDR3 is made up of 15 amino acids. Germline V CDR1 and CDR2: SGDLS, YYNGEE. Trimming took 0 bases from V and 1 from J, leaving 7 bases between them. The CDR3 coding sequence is TGTGCCAGCAGCGTAGATCTGGTGAACACCGGGGAGCTGTTTTTT. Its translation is CASSVDLVNTGELFF.

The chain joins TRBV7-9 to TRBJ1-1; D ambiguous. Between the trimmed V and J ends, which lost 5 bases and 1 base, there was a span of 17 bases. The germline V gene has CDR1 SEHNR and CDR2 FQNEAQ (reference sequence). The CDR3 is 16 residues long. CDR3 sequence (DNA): TGTGCCAGCAGCGAGTACGGTAGCATAAGGAACACTGAAGCTTTCTTT. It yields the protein CASSEYGSIRNTEAFF. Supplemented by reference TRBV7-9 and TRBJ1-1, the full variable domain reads DTGVSQNPRHKITKRGQNVTFRCDPISEHNRLYWYRQTLGQGPEFLTYFQNEAQLEKSRLLSDRFSAERPKGSFSTLEIQRTEQGDSAMYLCASSEYGSIRNTEAFFGQGTRLTVV.

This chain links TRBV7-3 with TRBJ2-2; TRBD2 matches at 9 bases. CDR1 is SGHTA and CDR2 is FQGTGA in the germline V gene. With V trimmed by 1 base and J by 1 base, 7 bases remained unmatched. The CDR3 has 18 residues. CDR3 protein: CASSLRFGAGGNTGELFF. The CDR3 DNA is TGTGCCAGCAGCTTAAGATTTGGAGCGGGAGGGAACACCGGGGAGCTGTTTTTT.

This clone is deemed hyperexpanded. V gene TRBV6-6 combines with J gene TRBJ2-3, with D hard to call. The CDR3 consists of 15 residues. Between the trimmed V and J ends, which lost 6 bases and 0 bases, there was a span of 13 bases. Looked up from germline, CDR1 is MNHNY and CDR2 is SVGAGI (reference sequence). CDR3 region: CASSLRGGSTDTQYF. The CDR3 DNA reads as TGTGCCAGCAGCCTCAGAGGCGGTAGCACAGATACGCAGTATTTT.

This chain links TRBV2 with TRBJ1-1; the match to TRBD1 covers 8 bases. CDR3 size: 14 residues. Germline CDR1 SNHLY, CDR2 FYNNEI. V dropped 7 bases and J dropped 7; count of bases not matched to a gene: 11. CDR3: CASTRETGDGEAFF. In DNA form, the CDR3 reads TGTGCCAGCACCCGAGAGACAGGGGATGGTGAAGCTTTCTTT.

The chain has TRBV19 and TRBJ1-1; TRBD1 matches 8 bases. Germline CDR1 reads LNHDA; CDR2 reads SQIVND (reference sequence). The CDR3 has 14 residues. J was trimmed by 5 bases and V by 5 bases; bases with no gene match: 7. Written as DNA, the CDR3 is TGTGCCAGTAGTCCTGGACAGGGTTCAACTGAAGCTTTCTTT. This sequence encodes CASSPGQGSTEAFF.

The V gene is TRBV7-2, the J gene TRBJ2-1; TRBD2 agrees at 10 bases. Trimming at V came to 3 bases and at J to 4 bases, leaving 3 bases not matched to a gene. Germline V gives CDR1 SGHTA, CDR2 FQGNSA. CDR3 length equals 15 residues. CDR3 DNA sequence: TGTGCCAGCAGCTTTACTAGCGGGGAATACAATGAGCAGTTCTTC. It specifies CASSFTSGEYNEQFF. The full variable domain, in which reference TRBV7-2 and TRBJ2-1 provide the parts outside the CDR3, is GAGVSQSPSNKVTEKGKDVELRCDPISGHTALYWYRQSLGQGLEFLIYFQGNSAPDKSGLPSDRFSAERTGGSVSTLTIQRTQQEDSAVYLCASSFTSGEYNEQFFGPGTRLTVL.

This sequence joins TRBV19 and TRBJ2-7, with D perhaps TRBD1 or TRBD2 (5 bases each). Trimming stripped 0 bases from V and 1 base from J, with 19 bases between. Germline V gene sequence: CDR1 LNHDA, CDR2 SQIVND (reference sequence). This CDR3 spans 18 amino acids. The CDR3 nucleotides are TGTGCCAGTAGTATAGATCTCGGGTGGCTAGAGGGGTCCTACGAGCAGTACTTC. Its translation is CASSIDLGWLEGSYEQYF.

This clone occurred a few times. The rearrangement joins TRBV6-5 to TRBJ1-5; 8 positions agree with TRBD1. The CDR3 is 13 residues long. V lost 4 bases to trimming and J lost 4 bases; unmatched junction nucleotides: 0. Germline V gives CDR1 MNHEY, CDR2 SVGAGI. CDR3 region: CASSWTGNQPQHF. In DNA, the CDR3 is TGTGCCAGCAGTTGGACAGGGAATCAGCCCCAGCATTTT.

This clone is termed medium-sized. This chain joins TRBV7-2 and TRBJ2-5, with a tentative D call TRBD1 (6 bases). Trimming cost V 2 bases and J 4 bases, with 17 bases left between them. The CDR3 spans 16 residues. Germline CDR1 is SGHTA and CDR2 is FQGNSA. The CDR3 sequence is CASSLRRGEGGETQYF. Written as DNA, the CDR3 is TGTGCCAGCAGCTTAAGGCGTGGGGAAGGGGGAGAGACCCAGTACTTC. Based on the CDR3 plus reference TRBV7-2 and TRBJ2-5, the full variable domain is GAGVSQSPSNKVTEKGKDVELRCDPISGHTALYWYRQSLGQGLEFLIYFQGNSAPDKSGLPSDRFSAERTGGSVSTLTIQRTQQEDSAVYLCASSLRRGEGGETQYFGPGTRLLVL.

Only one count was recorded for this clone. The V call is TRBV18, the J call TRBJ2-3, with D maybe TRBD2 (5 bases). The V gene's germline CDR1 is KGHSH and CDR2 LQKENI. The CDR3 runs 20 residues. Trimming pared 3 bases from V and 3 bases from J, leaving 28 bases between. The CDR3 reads CASSPPTGIYIPPVTDTQYF. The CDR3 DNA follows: TGTGCCAGCTCACCGCCGACCGGGATCTACATACCACCCGTAACAGATACGCAGTATTTT. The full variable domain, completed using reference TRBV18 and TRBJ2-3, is NAGVMQNPRHLVRRRGQEARLRCSPMKGHSHVYWYRQLPEEGLKFMVYLQKENIIDESGMPKERFSAEFPKEGPSILRIQQVVRGDSAAYFCASSPPTGIYIPPVTDTQYFGPGTRLTVL.

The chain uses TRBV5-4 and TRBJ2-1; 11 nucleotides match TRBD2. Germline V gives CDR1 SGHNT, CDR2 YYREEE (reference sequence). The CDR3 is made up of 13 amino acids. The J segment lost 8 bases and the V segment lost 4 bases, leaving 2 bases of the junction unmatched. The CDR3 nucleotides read TGTGCCAGCAGCATGGGACTAGCGGATGAGCAGTTCTTC. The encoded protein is CASSMGLADEQFF.

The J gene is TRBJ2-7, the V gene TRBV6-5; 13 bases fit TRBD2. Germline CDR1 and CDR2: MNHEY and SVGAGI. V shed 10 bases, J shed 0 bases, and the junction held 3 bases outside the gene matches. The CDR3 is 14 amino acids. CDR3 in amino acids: CAIRTSGSSYEQYF. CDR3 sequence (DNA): TGTGCCATCAGGACTAGCGGGAGCTCCTACGAGCAGTACTTC.

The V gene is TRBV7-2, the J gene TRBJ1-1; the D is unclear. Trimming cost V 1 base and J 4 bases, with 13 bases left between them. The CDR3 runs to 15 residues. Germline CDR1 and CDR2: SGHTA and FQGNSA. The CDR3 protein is CASSLGVGGRTEAFF. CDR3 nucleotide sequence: TGTGCCAGCAGCTTAGGAGTGGGAGGGCGCACTGAAGCTTTCTTT.